This T cell receptor (beta chain) is drawn from a study of blood T cell repertoires in COVID-19. In the study's own analysis: Amplification of reference gene primers was used by the study to estimate nucleated cell counts. Measured with immunoSEQ multiplex PCR; TCRdb has only the in-frame clones, and not every one. V and J calls and clone size are given by that table; D and trimming were obtained from the DNA. The repertoire holds fewer than 350,000 clones, with 85% to 90% as singletons. Trimming stripped 4 bases from V and 5 bases from J, with 9 bases between. The CDR3 spans 13 residues. CDR1 SGHDN and CDR2 FVKESK come from the germline V gene.

The chain employs TRBV14 and TRBJ1-5, with D tentatively TRBD1 (5 bases). The clonotype was recovered from a woman in her twenties or thirties with acute COVID-19. Specimen: PBMCs or T cells enriched from blood (not recorded which). CDR3 loop: CASSPQEDQPQHF. The DNA of the CDR3 is TGTGCCAGCAGCCCACAGGAAGATCAGCCCCAGCATTTT.